These 20 T cell receptor beta chains share one sample of origin, sequenced in a study of blood T cell repertoires in COVID-19. TCRdb keeps only in-frame clones here, not all; method: immunoSEQ multiplex PCR. The sample has about 25,000 clones; around nine tenths are singletons. Sequencing input: peripheral blood. The receptors come from a human donor with active COVID-19. The donor label of this sample is uncertain.

The chain uses TRBV24-1 and TRBJ1-2; 9 nucleotides align to TRBD1. Germline values: CDR1 KGHDR, CDR2 SFDVKD. The CDR3 sequence is 15 residues long. J lost 7 bases, V lost 3 bases, and 8 bases had no gene match. CDR3 DNA: TGTGCCACCAGTGATGGGGACAGGGCATTCGGTGGCTACACCTTC. Translated, it gives CATSDGDRAFGGYTF.

The chain carries TRBV30 and TRBJ1-5, with TRBD1 matching over 9 bases. The CDR3 sequence is 14 residues long. V was pared by 7 bases and J by 7 bases, with 11 bases of the junction left unmatched. From germline, CDR1 is GTSNPN and CDR2 SVGIG (reference sequence). The CDR3 sequence: CALSPGTGIQPQHF. The CDR3 DNA sequence: TGTGCCTTAAGTCCCGGGACAGGGATCCAGCCCCAGCATTTT.

CDR3 region: CASRWGQQETQYF. The CDR3 coding sequence is TGTGCCAGCAGGTGGGGACAGCAAGAGACCCAGTACTTC. The V call is TRBV6-5, the J call TRBJ2-5; the match to TRBD1 covers 7 bases. Germline CDR1 MNHEY, CDR2 SVGAGI. The CDR3 consists of 13 residues. V shed 6 bases, J shed 2 bases, and the junction held 3 bases outside the gene matches.

The rearrangement uses TRBV2 and TRBJ1-2; 8 bases line up with TRBD1. There are 14 residues in the CDR3. The ends lost 6 bases at V and 3 bases at J; junction bases unmatched: 6. Looked up from germline, CDR1 is SNHLY and CDR2 is FYNNEI. Here the CDR3 DNA reads TGTGCCAGCAGCGGAGACAGGGGTGACTATGGCTACACCTTC. Encoded protein: CASSGDRGDYGYTF.

V gene TRBV5-6 combines with J gene TRBJ2-7; no firm D call. Germline lookup yields CDR1 SGHDT and CDR2 YYEEEE. Trimming cost V 3 bases and J 4 bases, with 5 bases left between them. The length of the CDR3 is 11 residues. This chain's CDR3 is CASSWRYEQYF. The CDR3 DNA follows: TGTGCCAGCAGCTGGCGGTACGAGCAGTACTTC.

This clone rates as medium-sized (0.01 to 0.1%). The V and J genes are TRBV6-2 or TRBV6-3 and TRBJ2-2; D remains ambiguous. The germline CDR1 and CDR2 sequences are MNHEY and SVGEGT. This CDR3 has 15 amino acids. V gave up 5 bases and J gave up 0 bases, with 10 bases separating them. CDR3 amino acids: CASSEVSANTGELFF. The CDR3, as DNA: TGTGCCAGCAGTGAGGTGTCAGCGAACACCGGGGAGCTGTTTTTT.

The rearrangement uses TRBV11-2 and TRBJ2-2, with TRBD2 matching 10 bases. V dropped 1 base and J dropped 2; count of bases not matched to a gene: 4. The CDR3 consists of 17 residues. Germline V gene sequence: CDR1 SGHAT, CDR2 FQNNGV. This CDR3 is CASSLGGTSDNTGELFF. In nucleotides, the CDR3 is TGTGCCAGCAGCTTAGGAGGGACTAGCGACAACACCGGGGAGCTGTTTTTT. The full variable domain, its missing parts supplied by reference TRBV11-2 and TRBJ2-2, is EAGVAQSPRYKIIEKRQSVAFWCNPISGHATLYWYQQILGQGPKLLIQFQNNGVVDDSQLPKDRFSAERLKGVDSTLKIQPAKLEDSAVYLCASSLGGTSDNTGELFFGEGSRLTVL.

The V and J genes are TRBV7-8 and TRBJ2-7; the D gene is possibly TRBD1 (5 bases). The CDR3 runs to 14 residues. V dropped 1 base and J dropped 2 bases, with 9 bases sitting between them. From germline, CDR1 is SGHVS and CDR2 FQNEAQ. CDR3 sequence: CASSLGGQTYEQYF. The CDR3 DNA follows: TGTGCCAGCAGCTTAGGGGGCCAGACCTACGAGCAGTACTTC.

In this sample, this clone turned up a few times. J is TRBJ2-1 and V is TRBV7-6; possibly TRBD1 for D (5 bases). Looked up from germline, CDR1 is SGHVS and CDR2 is FNYEAQ. This CDR3 has 15 residues. Trimming stripped 5 bases from V and 2 bases from J, with 13 bases between. This CDR3 reads CASSQDSVAYNEQFF. CDR3 coding DNA: TGTGCCAGCAGCCAAGACAGTGTTGCCTACAATGAGCAGTTCTTC.

J is TRBJ1-3 and V is TRBV9; the D is unclear. Germline CDR1 is SGDLS and CDR2 is YYNGEE. The length of the CDR3 is 16 residues. Trimming pared 0 bases from V and 0 bases from J, leaving 10 bases between. CDR3 loop: CASSVAGGYSGNTIYF. DNA of the CDR3: TGTGCCAGCAGCGTAGCTGGCGGATACTCTGGAAACACCATATATTTT.

V and J are TRBV9 and TRBJ1-1, with 8 bases that match TRBD1. CDR1 is SGDLS and CDR2 is YYNGEE in the germline V gene. V shed 3 bases, J shed 4 bases, and the junction held 5 bases outside the gene matches. CDR3 size: 14 residues. As DNA, the CDR3 is TGTGCCAGCAGCGAACAGGGGGGGGCCACTGAAGCTTTCTTT. It yields the protein CASSEQGGATEAFF.

This sequence joins TRBV19 and TRBJ2-1; perhaps TRBD2 as D (6 bases). Trimming shortened V by 5 bases and J by 4 bases, and 21 bases separated the two germline ends. The CDR3 is 17 residues long. Per germline, CDR1 LNHDA and CDR2 SQIVND (reference sequence). CDR3 sequence: CASSVEFRGMSYNEQFF. CDR3 bases: TGTGCCAGTAGTGTCGAATTCCGGGGGATGTCTTACAATGAGCAGTTCTTC.

This sequence joins TRBV7-8 and TRBJ2-2, with 8 bases fitting TRBD2. The CDR3 is 17 amino acids. V was pared by 5 bases and J by 1 base, with 9 bases of the junction left unmatched. Germline values: CDR1 SGHVS, CDR2 FQNEAQ. CDR3 coding DNA: TGTGCCAGCAGCAGGTGGGGTACTAGCGGGAACACCGGGGAGCTGTTTTTT. The encoded protein is CASSRWGTSGNTGELFF.

The V and J genes are TRBV19 and TRBJ1-4; D remains unclear. The length of the CDR3 is 13 residues. V was cut by 7 bases and J by 7 bases, with 13 bases left in between. CDR1 and CDR2 (germline): LNHDA, SQIVND (reference sequence). The CDR3 spells CASMGSIGEKLFF. The CDR3 nucleotides read TGTGCCAGTATGGGGAGTATCGGTGAAAAACTGTTTTTT.

The rearrangement uses TRBV19 and TRBJ2-3; 13 bases map to TRBD2. Germline values: CDR1 LNHDA, CDR2 SQIVND (reference sequence). The CDR3 covers 18 residues. V was clipped by 7 bases and J by 6 bases; unmatched bases: 16. The CDR3 spells CASTNRRIGLAGADTQYF. Written as DNA, the CDR3 is TGTGCCAGTACGAACCGTCGAATCGGACTAGCGGGAGCCGATACGCAGTATTTT.

This chain joins TRBV2 and TRBJ2-1; D might be TRBD1 (6 bases). The germline V gene encodes CDR1 SNHLY and CDR2 FYNNEI. The CDR3 has 16 residues. V was trimmed by 1 base and J by 7 bases, leaving 17 bases between them. The CDR3 here is CASSEVWGHPRNEQFF. CDR3 coding DNA: TGTGCCAGCAGTGAAGTTTGGGGGCACCCAAGGAATGAGCAGTTCTTC.

The chain uses TRBV5-5 and TRBJ2-7; 10 nucleotides align to TRBD1. This CDR3 has 15 residues. The germline V gene encodes CDR1 SGHKS and CDR2 YYEKEE (reference sequence). With 0 bases clipped from V and 2 bases from J, the junction kept 2 bases outside the gene matches. CDR3 protein: CASSLEGQGTYEQYF. The CDR3 region has the DNA TGTGCCAGCAGCTTGGAGGGACAGGGGACCTACGAGCAGTACTTC.

The chain links TRBV9 to TRBJ2-1; 10 nucleotides line up with TRBD2. After removal of 3 bases from V and 4 bases from J, the junction contained 7 bases not matched to a gene. Looked up from germline, CDR1 is SGDLS and CDR2 is YYNGEE. The CDR3 is made up of 16 amino acids. This CDR3 reads CASSGLAGGLYNEQFF. CDR3 in DNA: TGTGCCAGCAGCGGACTAGCGGGCGGTCTTTACAATGAGCAGTTCTTC.

In its sample, this clone was seen a few times. The chain joins TRBV27 to TRBJ2-6; maybe TRBD2 (6 bases). The V gene's germline CDR1 is MNHEY and CDR2 SMNVEV (reference sequence). Trimming pared 5 bases from V and 2 bases from J, leaving 22 bases between. The CDR3 consists of 19 residues. The CDR3 nucleotides read TGTGCCAGCAGTACAAGCCCAGCCGGGAGTTTCACTGGGGCCAACGTCCTGACTTTC. Protein: CASSTSPAGSFTGANVLTF. Full variable domain (missing parts from reference TRBV27 and TRBJ2-6): EAQVTQNPRYLITVTGKKLTVTCSQNMNHEYMSWYRQDPGLGLRQIYYSMNVEVTDKGDVPEGYKVSRKEKRNFPLILESPSPNQTSLYFCASSTSPAGSFTGANVLTFGAGSRLTVL.

The J gene is TRBJ2-1, the V gene TRBV15, with D possibly matching TRBD2 (5 bases). This CDR3 has 17 amino acids. The V gene's germline CDR1 is LNHNV and CDR2 YYDKDF (reference sequence). V was clipped by 3 bases and J by 0 bases, with 15 bases between them. In nucleotides, the CDR3 is TGTGCCACCAGCAGTACCACTAGGAGACCCTCCTACAATGAGCAGTTCTTC. It encodes CATSSTTRRPSYNEQFF.